Detailed here is one T cell receptor beta chain. Next came a second PCR, run for 7 to 11 cycles, which used a sample-barcoded 5' primer along with a J-beta primer mix. TCRdb reanalysed the 5' RACE reads using MiXCR and keeps one entry per CDR3 protein. The data contain over 600,000 distinct CDR3 sequences, about 56% of them seen just once; the ten biggest clones take up under 30%. This sample is drawn from a study of blood T cells in healthy people across ages. Background on the study: Per two T cells, about one barcoded beta molecule was captured through template switching.

CDR1 is MDHEN and CDR2 is SYDVKM in the germline V gene. The length of the CDR3 is 16 residues. Healthy Russian Caucasian donors spanned ages about 6 to 95 years. The specimen was blood. The V gene is TRBV28, the J gene TRBJ2-5; 9 nucleotides align to TRBD2. The J call may be incorrect, as the DNA end agrees better with TRBJ2-7. The origin of this receptor is a man in his forties in good health. The CDR3 DNA follows: TGTGCCAGCAGTTTCCCCATAGCGGGAGCCCCGCGCGAGCAGTACTTC. Translation: CASSFPIAGAPREQYF.